Listed here are 19 T cell receptor beta chains from one sample, sequenced in a study of T cell repertoires in cytomegalovirus infection. TCRdb re-analysed the reads in MiXCR, keeping a single row per CDR3 protein. The repertoire has approximately 500,000 distinct CDR3 sequences, approximately 15% of them found once; the top ten carry 20% to 30%. The sequencing input was CD8+ T cells from PBMCs. Every receptor here comes from a human donor in good health (CMV status not recorded). Some clones in this sample may be carry-over from other donors' samples.

The V gene is TRBV27, the J gene TRBJ2-1; 7 bases align to TRBD1. Germline V gene lookup returns CDR1 MNHEY and CDR2 SMNVEV (reference sequence). The CDR3 is made up of 15 amino acids. J gave up 6 bases and V 5 bases, and 10 bases lay outside the gene matches. This CDR3 is CASSLGGRPPNEQFF. DNA of the CDR3: TGTGCCAGCAGTCTAGGGGGCCGCCCCCCCAATGAGCAGTTCTTC.

This clonotype was seen more than once but under ten times. This rearrangement joins TRBV5-6 to TRBJ2-1; 11 bases are shared with TRBD2. The length of the CDR3 is 16 residues. The V gene end was trimmed by 4 bases and the J gene end by 10 bases; junction bases not matched to a gene: 13. In germline, CDR1 is SGHDT, CDR2 YYEEEE. For the CDR3, the DNA is TGTGCCAGCAGCCCAGGGACTAGCGGACCCCGGAACGAGCAGTTCTTC. Amino acid sequence: CASSPGTSGPRNEQFF.

The chain couples TRBV9 to TRBJ2-7, with D possibly TRBD2 on 6 matching bases. Trimming left V 0 bases short and J 7 bases short, with 17 bases between. Germline CDR1 SGDLS, CDR2 YYNGEE. This CDR3 is 15 amino acids long. The CDR3 here is CASSVGSGEGREQYF. DNA of the CDR3: TGTGCCAGCAGCGTAGGGTCGGGAGAGGGGAGGGAGCAGTACTTC. The full variable domain, rest sourced from reference TRBV9 and TRBJ2-7, is DSGVTQTPKHLITATGQRVTLRCSPRSGDLSVYWYQQSLDQGLQFLIQYYNGEERAKGNILERFSAQQFPDLHSELNLSSLELGDSALYFCASSVGSGEGREQYFGPGTRLTVT.

The chain employs TRBV6-2 or TRBV6-3 and TRBJ1-4, with D possibly being TRBD1 (6 bases). V gave up 5 bases and J gave up 8 bases, with 18 bases separating them. The CDR3 loop spans 15 amino acids. Germline assignment: CDR1 MNHEY and CDR2 SVGEGT. The CDR3 DNA is TGTGCCAGCAGTGAATTACAGGGAGTAGGGGAAAAACTGTTTTTT. Residues: CASSELQGVGEKLFF.

The rearrangement links TRBV6-1 to TRBJ1-2; 8 bases fit TRBD1. Germline V gene lookup returns CDR1 MNHNS and CDR2 SASEGT. After removal of 10 bases from V and 2 bases from J, the junction contained 3 bases not matched to a gene. This CDR3 is built from 12 residues. CDR3 DNA: TGTGCCATCGGGACAGGCAACTATGGCTACACCTTC. It codes for CAIGTGNYGYTF.

Turning to this clonotype: This may be a read error, as it is one base from a much larger clone. The CDR3 end shows no conserved phenylalanine or tryptophan, and so a read error is likely. The V gene is TRBV14, the J gene TRBJ2-7, with D tentatively TRBD1 (5 bases). Germline CDR1 SGHDN, CDR2 FVKESK. This CDR3 region has 14 residues. Trimming took off 1 base at V and 1 base at J, with 8 bases between the two ends. As DNA, the CDR3 is TGTGCCAGCAGCCAAGGGGGCCGATCCTACGAGCAGTACTTA. Its protein is CASSQGGRSYEQYL.

This clonotype appeared a few times. The chain couples TRBV7-6 to TRBJ2-1, with TRBD1 identical over 7 bases. The trim removed 6 bases at V and 6 bases at J, leaving 11 bases unmatched. The length of the CDR3 is 15 residues. Germline-derived CDR1 and CDR2 are SGHVS and FNYEAQ. CDR3 nucleotide sequence: TGTGCCAGCAGTATCGTCCTGGCAGGGGGCAATGAGCAGTTCTTC. Protein product: CASSIVLAGGNEQFF.

A remark on this clonotype: This may be a read error, as it is one base from a much larger clone. The V and J genes are TRBV6-8 and TRBJ1-1; no clear D. Trimming cost V 1 base and J 0 bases, with 15 bases left between them. Germline V CDR1 and CDR2: MNHGY, SAAAGT. This CDR3 region has 17 residues. The CDR3 here is CASSYLAKPKMNTEAFF. The CDR3 DNA is TGTGCCAGCAGTTACTTGGCAAAGCCTAAAATGAACACTGAAGCTTTCTTT.

As regards this clonotype: A read error is possible here, since a much larger clone lies one base away. As the CDR3 is not closed by the conserved phenylalanine or tryptophan, this likely results from a read error. The chain combines TRBV27 with TRBJ2-7, with TRBD2 matching 7 bases. Germline V CDR1 and CDR2: MNHEY, SMNVEV (reference sequence). The CDR3 has 15 amino acids. Trimming removed 0 bases from V and 2 bases from J; junction bases left unmatched: 4. This CDR3 is CASSLSTTSPYEQYS. CDR3 bases: TGTGCCAGCAGTTTATCGACGACTAGCCCCTACGAGCAGTACTCC.

This clonotype was seen once. The chain employs TRBV5-1 and TRBJ2-7, with unresolved D. This CDR3 is 12 amino acids long. From germline, CDR1 is SGHRS and CDR2 YFSETQ. V was shortened by 4 bases and J by 2 bases, with 7 bases between the two germline ends. The DNA for the CDR3 is TGCGCCAGCAGCACGGACCCCTACGAGCAGTACTTC. The encoded protein is CASSTDPYEQYF. Variable domain in full (rest from reference TRBV5-1 and TRBJ2-7): KAGVTQTPRYLIKTRGQQVTLSCSPISGHRSVSWYQQTPGQGLQFLFEYFSETQRNKGNFPGRFSGRQFSNSRSEMNVSTLELGDSALYLCASSTDPYEQYFGPGTRLTVT.

Details on this clonotype: This sequence may be a read error, since a much larger clone differs from it by one base. The rearrangement uses TRBV7-3 and TRBJ2-3; D possibly corresponds to TRBD2 (5 bases). The CDR3 loop spans 14 amino acids. The germline gives CDR1 SGHTA, CDR2 FQGTGA. CDR3 nucleotide sequence: TGTGCCGGCAGCGGATTCGGGCACACAGATACGCAGTATTTT. Translated, it gives CAGSGFGHTDTQYF.

This clonotype was seen at least ten times. The chain employs TRBV28 and TRBJ2-5, with 7 nucleotides matching TRBD2. Germline CDR1 reads MDHEN; CDR2 reads SYDVKM. Losses at the gene ends were 5 bases for V and 5 bases for J; bases not matched to a gene: 8. The CDR3 is made up of 14 amino acids. The CDR3 nucleotides read TGTGCCAGCAGTAGGGCGGGGGAGGAGGAGACCCAGTACTTC. It is translated as CASSRAGEEETQYF.

For the CDR3, the DNA is TGTGCCAGCAGTTATATCGTTGGACTAGCGGAGTACAATGAGCAGTTCTTC. Residues: CASSYIVGLAEYNEQFF. This rearrangement joins TRBV6-6 to TRBJ2-1; 10 nucleotides agree with TRBD2. V was clipped by 3 bases and J by 4 bases; unmatched bases: 9. Germline V gene sequence: CDR1 MNHNY, CDR2 SVGAGI (reference sequence). The CDR3 has 17 amino acids.

This sequence joins TRBV20-1 and TRBJ1-5, with D uncertain. From germline, CDR1 is DFQATT and CDR2 SNEGSKA (reference sequence). The V gene lost 3 bases and the J gene lost 5 bases, with 5 bases spanning the gap. The CDR3 totals 11 residues. The CDR3 loop is CSARVYQPQHF. Written as DNA, the CDR3 is TGCAGTGCTAGGGTGTATCAGCCCCAGCATTTT.

The CDR3 DNA is TGTGCCAGCCTAGGGAACCTTCTGTCGGCCCAAGAGACCCAGTACTTC. This gives the protein CASLGNLLSAQETQYF. This sequence joins TRBV28 and TRBJ2-5; D remains ambiguous. The germline CDR1 and CDR2 sequences are MDHEN and SYDVKM. The V gene lost 8 bases and the J gene lost 1 base, with 20 bases spanning the gap. The CDR3 has 16 residues.

This sequence joins TRBV9 and TRBJ1-1; 7 bases fit TRBD1. The CDR3 is 16 residues long. V trimming: 0 bases; J trimming: 1 base; junction bases outside the gene matches: 6. Germline CDR1 is SGDLS and CDR2 is YYNGEE. The CDR3 DNA is TGTGCCAGCAGCGTAGCTGACAGGGAAAAGAACACTGAAGCTTTCTTT. Amino acids: CASSVADREKNTEAFF.

This clonotype was recorded many times. V and J are TRBV7-9 and TRBJ2-2; D may match TRBD1 or TRBD2 (7 bases each). Trimming left V 5 bases short and J 7 bases short, with 17 bases between. Germline CDR1 SEHNR, CDR2 FQNEAQ (reference sequence). The CDR3 extends over 15 amino acids. The CDR3 region is CASSPQGGSSGELFF. CDR3 bases: TGTGCCAGCAGCCCGCAGGGGGGGAGCAGCGGGGAGCTGTTTTTT.

This chain connects TRBV20-1 to TRBJ1-2, with a weak D call TRBD1 (6 bases). Germline CDR1 reads DFQATT; CDR2 reads SNEGSKA (reference sequence). V was cut by 6 bases and J by 7 bases, with 18 bases left in between. The CDR3 totals 13 residues. The chain's CDR3 is CSARDISLGGYTF. CDR3 bases: TGCAGTGCCAGGGACATCTCATTAGGTGGCTACACCTTC.

The chain links TRBV15 to TRBJ1-1; D gene ambiguous. CDR1 LNHNV and CDR2 YYDKDF come from the germline V gene (reference sequence). The CDR3 has 13 residues. V was trimmed by 5 bases and J by 4 bases, leaving 11 bases between them. The CDR3 region is CATSPSLSTEAFF. The CDR3 nucleotides read TGTGCCACCAGCCCCTCCCTCTCCACTGAAGCTTTCTTT.